This T cell receptor beta chain was sequenced during a study of regulatory T cells in long-lasting Graves disease. Study-wide results and limits: Small sample size may have lowered accuracy. Persistent disease samples used TRBV28, TRBJ1-2 and TRBJ2-5 preferentially.

CDR3 size: 14 residues. Per germline, CDR1 SGHNT and CDR2 YYREEE (reference sequence). Trimming took 5 bases from V and 5 from J; bases not matched to a gene: 7. Indicated time point: newly diagnosed GD, antithyroid drugs for less than 3 months. The TCR library was made from RNA that had been extracted from PBMCs in TRIzol. According to the study, TCR beta libraries were built with iRepertoire HTBI primers and CDR3-region Arm-PCR. TCRdb re-derived calls from the multiplex PCR reads in MiXCR, one entry per CDR3 protein. The sample includes roughly 420,000 distinct CDR3 sequences, roughly a sixth of them seen just once. This clonotype was observed many times. Its specificity is unknown.

The material was peripheral blood mononuclear cells (PBMCs), obtained at new diagnosis, from a patient treated with antithyroid drugs. The chain combines TRBV5-4 with TRBJ2-7; TRBD1 matches at 10 bases. This TCR came from a female donor with Graves disease. The CDR3, as DNA: TGTGCCAGCAGGACGACCGGGACAGGGGACGAGCAGTACTTC. It yields the protein CASRTTGTGDEQYF.